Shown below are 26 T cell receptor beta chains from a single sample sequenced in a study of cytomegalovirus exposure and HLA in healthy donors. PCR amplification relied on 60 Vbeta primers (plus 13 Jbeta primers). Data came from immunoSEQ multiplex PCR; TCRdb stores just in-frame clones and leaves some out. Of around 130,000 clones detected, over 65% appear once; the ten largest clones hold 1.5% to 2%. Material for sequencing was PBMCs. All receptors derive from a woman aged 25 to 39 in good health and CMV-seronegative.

The CDR3 DNA sequence: TGTGCCAGCAGCGGGGCCGGGCTCGACGCGGCCCAGTACTTC. Its protein is CASSGAGLDAAQYF. V and J are TRBV11-2 and TRBJ2-5, with TRBD1 as a possible D gene (5 bases). Trimming took 5 bases from V and 9 from J, leaving 19 bases between them. CDR1 is SGHAT and CDR2 is FQNNGV in the germline V gene. The CDR3 runs 14 residues.

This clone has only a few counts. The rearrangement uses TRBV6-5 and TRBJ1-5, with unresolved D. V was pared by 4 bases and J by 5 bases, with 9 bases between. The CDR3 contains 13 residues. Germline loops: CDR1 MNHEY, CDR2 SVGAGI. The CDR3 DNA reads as TGTGCCAGCAGTTTCGCGCGGGATCAGCCCCAGCATTTT. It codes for CASSFARDQPQHF.

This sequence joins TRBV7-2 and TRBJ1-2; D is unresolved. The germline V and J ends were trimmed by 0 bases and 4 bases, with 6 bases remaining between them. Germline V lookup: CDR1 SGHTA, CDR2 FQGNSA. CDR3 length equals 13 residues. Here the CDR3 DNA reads TGTGCCAGCAGCTTAGCTATAATCTATGGCTACACCTTC. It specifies CASSLAIIYGYTF.

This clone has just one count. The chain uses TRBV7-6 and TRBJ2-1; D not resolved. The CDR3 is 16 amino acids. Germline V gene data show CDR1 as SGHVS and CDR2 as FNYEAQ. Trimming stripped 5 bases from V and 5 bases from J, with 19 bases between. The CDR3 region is CASSPRGDFPNNEQFF. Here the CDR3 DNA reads TGTGCCAGCAGCCCCCGCGGAGATTTTCCCAACAATGAGCAGTTCTTC.

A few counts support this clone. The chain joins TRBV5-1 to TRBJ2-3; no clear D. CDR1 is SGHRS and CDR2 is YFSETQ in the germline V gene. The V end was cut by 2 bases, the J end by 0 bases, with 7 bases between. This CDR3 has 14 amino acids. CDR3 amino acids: CASSFRLSTDTQYF. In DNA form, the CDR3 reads TGCGCCAGCAGCTTCCGTCTTAGCACAGATACGCAGTATTTT. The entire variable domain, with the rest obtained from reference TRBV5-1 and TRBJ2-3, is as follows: KAGVTQTPRYLIKTRGQQVTLSCSPISGHRSVSWYQQTPGQGLQFLFEYFSETQRNKGNFPGRFSGRQFSNSRSEMNVSTLELGDSALYLCASSFRLSTDTQYFGPGTRLTVL.

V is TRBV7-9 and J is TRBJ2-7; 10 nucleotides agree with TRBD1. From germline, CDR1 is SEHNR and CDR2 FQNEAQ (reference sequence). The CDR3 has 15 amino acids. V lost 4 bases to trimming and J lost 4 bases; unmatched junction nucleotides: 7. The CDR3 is CASSSKGTGEYEQYF. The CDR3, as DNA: TGTGCCAGCAGCTCAAAAGGGACAGGGGAATACGAGCAGTACTTC.

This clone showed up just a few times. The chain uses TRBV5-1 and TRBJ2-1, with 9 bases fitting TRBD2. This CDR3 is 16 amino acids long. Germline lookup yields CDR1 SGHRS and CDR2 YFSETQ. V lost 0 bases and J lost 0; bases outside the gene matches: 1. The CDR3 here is CASSLEAGGSYNEQFF. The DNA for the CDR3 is TGCGCCAGCAGCTTGGAAGCGGGGGGCTCCTACAATGAGCAGTTCTTC.

Here the CDR3 DNA reads TGTGCCAGTAGTTTCCCAGAGGGTGGGACAGATACGCAGTATTTT. Protein sequence: CASSFPEGGTDTQYF. The chain combines TRBV19 with TRBJ2-3; perhaps TRBD2 as D (5 bases). Between the trimmed V and J ends, which lost 5 bases and 3 bases, there was a span of 15 bases. Germline loops: CDR1 LNHDA, CDR2 SQIVND (reference sequence). The CDR3 has 15 amino acids.

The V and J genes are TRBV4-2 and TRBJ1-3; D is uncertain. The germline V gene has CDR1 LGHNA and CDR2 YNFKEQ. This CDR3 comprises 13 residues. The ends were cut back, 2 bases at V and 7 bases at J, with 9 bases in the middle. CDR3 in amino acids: CASSQNPANTIYF. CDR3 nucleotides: TGTGCCAGCAGCCAAAATCCCGCGAACACCATATATTTT.

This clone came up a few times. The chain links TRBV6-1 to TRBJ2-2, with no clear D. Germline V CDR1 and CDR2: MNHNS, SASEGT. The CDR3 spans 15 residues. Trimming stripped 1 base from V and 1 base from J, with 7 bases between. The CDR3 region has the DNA TGTGCCAGCAGTGAAGGCGGCCAGAACACCGGGGAGCTGTTTTTT. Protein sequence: CASSEGGQNTGELFF.

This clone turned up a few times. CDR3 sequence: CASSPFTGFQGEQYV. The CDR3 DNA is TGTGCCAGCAGCCCCTTTACGGGGTTCCAAGGCGAGCAGTACGTC. V gene TRBV14 combines with J gene TRBJ2-7, with D possibly TRBD2 on 5 matching bases. The CDR3 length is 15 residues. The V and J ends lost 4 bases and 6 bases respectively, with 19 bases between them. Germline-derived CDR1 and CDR2 are SGHDN and FVKESK.

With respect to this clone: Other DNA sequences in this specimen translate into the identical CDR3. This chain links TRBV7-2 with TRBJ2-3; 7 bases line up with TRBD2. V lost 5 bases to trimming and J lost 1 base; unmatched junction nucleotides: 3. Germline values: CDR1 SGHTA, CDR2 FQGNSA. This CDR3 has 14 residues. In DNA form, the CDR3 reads TGTGCCAGCAGCCGGACTAGTGGCACAGATACGCAGTATTTT. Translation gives CASSRTSGTDTQYF.

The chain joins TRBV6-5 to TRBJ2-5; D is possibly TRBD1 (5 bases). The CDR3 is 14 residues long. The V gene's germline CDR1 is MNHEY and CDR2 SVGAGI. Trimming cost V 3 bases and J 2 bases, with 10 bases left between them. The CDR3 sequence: CASSYDWTQETQYF. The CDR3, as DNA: TGTGCCAGCAGTTATGATTGGACACAAGAGACCCAGTACTTC.

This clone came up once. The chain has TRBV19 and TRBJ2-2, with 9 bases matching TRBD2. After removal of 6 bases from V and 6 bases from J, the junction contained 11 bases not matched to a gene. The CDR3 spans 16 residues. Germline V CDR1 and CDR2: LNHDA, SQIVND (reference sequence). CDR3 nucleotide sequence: TGTGCCAGTAGCTTAAACCTAGCGGGGCGGGCCGGGGAGCTGTTTTTT. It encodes CASSLNLAGRAGELFF. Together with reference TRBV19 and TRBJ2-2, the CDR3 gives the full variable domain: DGGITQSPKYLFRKEGQNVTLSCEQNLNHDAMYWYRQDPGQGLRLIYYSQIVNDFQKGDIAEGYSVSREKKESFPLTVTSAQKNPTAFYLCASSLNLAGRAGELFFGEGSRLTVL.

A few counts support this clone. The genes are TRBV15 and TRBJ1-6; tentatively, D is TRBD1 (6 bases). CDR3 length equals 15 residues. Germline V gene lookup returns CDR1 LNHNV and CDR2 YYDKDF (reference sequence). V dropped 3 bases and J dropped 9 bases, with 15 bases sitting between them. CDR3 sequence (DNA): TGTGCCACCAGCAGTGGACAGTCGGGGGGTTCACCCCTCCACTTT. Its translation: CATSSGQSGGSPLHF.

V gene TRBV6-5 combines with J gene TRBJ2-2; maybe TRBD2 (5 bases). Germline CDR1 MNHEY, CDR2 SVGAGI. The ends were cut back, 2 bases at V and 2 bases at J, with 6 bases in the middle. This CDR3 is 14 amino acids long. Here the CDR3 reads CASSYTGNTGELFF. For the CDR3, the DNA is TGTGCCAGCAGTTACACGGGAAACACCGGGGAGCTGTTTTTT.

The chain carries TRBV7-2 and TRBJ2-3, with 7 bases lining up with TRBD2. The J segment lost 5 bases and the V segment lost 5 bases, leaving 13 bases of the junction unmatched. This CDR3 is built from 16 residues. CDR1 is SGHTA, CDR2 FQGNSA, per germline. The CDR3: CASSRAHWAGEDTQYF. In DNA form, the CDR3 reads TGTGCCAGCAGCCGGGCCCACTGGGCGGGGGAAGATACGCAGTATTTT.

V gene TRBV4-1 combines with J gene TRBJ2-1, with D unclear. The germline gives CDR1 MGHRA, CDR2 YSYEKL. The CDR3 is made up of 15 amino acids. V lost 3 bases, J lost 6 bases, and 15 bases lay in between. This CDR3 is CASSHRRWSTNEQFF. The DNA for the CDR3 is TGCGCCAGCAGCCACAGACGGTGGAGCACCAATGAGCAGTTCTTC.

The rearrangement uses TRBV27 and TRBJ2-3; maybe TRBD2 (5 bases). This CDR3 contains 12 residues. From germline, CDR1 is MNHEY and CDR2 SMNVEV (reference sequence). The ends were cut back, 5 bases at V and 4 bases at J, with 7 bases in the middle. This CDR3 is CASSQDSDTQYF. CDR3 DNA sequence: TGTGCCAGCAGTCAGGACTCAGATACGCAGTATTTT.

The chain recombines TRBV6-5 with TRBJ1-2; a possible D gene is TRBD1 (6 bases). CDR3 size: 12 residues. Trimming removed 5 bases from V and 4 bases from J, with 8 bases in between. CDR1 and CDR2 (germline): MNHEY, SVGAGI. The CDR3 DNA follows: TGTGCCAGCAGTAGGGGGGGCTATGGCTACACCTTC. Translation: CASSRGGYGYTF.

CDR3 loop: CAISRQATNEKLFF. In nucleotides, the CDR3 is TGTGCCATCAGCCGACAGGCAACTAATGAAAAACTGTTTTTT. This chain uses TRBV10-3 with TRBJ1-4; the D gene is possibly TRBD1 (6 bases). The CDR3 runs to 14 residues. In germline, CDR1 is ENHRY, CDR2 SYGVKD. V shed 6 bases and J shed 0 bases, with 8 bases lying between them.

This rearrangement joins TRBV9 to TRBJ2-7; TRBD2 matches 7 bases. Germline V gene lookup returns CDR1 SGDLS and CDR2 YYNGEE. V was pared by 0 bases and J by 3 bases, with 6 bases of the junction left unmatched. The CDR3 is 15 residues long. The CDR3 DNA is TGTGCCAGCAGCGTAGACGGCGGGAGTTTCTACGAGCAGTACTTC. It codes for CASSVDGGSFYEQYF.

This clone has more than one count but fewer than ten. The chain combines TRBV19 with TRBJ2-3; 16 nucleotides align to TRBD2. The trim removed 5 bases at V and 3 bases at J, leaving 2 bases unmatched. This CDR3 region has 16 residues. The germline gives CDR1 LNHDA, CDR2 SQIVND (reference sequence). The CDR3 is CASSLGLAGGTDTQYF. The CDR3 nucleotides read TGTGCCAGTAGTCTGGGACTAGCGGGAGGGACAGATACGCAGTATTTT.

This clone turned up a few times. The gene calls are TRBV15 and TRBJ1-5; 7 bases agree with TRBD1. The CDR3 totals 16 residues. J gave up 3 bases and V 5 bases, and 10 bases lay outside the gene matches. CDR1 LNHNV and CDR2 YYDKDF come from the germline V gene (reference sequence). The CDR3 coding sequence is TGTGCCACCAGCGGGGACTTCAGGGGGAACAATCAGCCCCAGCATTTT. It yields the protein CATSGDFRGNNQPQHF.

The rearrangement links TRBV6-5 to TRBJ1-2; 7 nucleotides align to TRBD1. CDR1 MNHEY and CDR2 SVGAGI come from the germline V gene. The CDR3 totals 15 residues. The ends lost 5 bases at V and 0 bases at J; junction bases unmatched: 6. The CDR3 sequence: CASSRDSLSNYGYTF. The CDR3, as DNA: TGTGCCAGCAGTCGGGACAGCCTCTCTAACTATGGCTACACCTTC.

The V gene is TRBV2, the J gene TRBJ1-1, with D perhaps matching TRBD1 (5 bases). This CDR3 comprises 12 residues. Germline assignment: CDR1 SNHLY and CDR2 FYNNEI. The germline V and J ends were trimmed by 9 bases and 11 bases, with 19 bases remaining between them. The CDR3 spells CARSSGLRPAFF. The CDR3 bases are TGTGCCAGGTCTTCAGGGCTGCGTCCCGCTTTCTTT.